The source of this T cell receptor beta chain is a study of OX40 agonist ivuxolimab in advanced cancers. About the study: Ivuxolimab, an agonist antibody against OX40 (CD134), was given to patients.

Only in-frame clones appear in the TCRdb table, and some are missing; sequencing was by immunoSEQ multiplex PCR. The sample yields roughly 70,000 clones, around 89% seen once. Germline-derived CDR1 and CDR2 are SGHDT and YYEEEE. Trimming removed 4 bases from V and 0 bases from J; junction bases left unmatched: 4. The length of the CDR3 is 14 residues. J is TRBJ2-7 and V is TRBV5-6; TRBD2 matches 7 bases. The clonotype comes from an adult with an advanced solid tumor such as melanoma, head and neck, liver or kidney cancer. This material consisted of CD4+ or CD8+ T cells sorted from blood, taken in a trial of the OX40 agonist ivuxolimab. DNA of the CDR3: TGTGCCAGCAGCCCAGCGGGAAACTCCTACGAGCAGTACTTC. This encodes CASSPAGNSYEQYF.